This T cell receptor (beta chain) came from a study of beta chain features in type 1 diabetes. Expressed TCRB transcripts were sequenced, since all the RNA that had been isolated was reverse transcribed. Libraries were prepared by immunoSEQ multiplex PCR; TCRdb keeps only in-frame clonotypes and omits some of them. In the table there are hundreds of thousands of clones, approximately 13% of which are singletons. This CDR3 comprises 16 residues. CDR1 and CDR2 (germline): SGHRS, YFSETQ. V lost 3 bases, J lost 5 bases, and 14 bases stayed unmatched. The chain recombines TRBV5-1 with TRBJ2-7; 7 nucleotides match TRBD1. The sequence derives from a man in his thirties or forties in good health. Sequencing input: naive CD4+ T cells from blood. The CDR3 DNA sequence: TGCGCCAGCAGCTCGCGTTGGAGACAGGGAATCCACGAGCAGTACTTC. Encoded protein: CASSSRWRQGIHEQYF. Full variable domain (rest looked up from reference TRBV5-1 and TRBJ2-7): KAGVTQTPRYLIKTRGQQVTLSCSPISGHRSVSWYQQTPGQGLQFLFEYFSETQRNKGNFPGRFSGRQFSNSRSEMNVSTLELGDSALYLCASSSRWRQGIHEQYFGPGTRLTVT.